This T cell receptor beta chain was identified during a study of Ad26.COV2.S vaccination and SARS-CoV-2 variants. Study background: Donor got 5x10^10 or 1x10^11 viral particles of Ad26.COV2.S. Study outcomes and limitations: Reported post-vaccination CD8+ and CD4+ T cell responses to spike showed substantial breadth. Ad26.COV2.S recipients had broader spike-specific TCRs (P = 0.0014).

The treatment here: about 20 received Ad26.COV2.S at low or high dose, single or two shots; five or six received placebo; per-sample allocation not given. Collection of the samples took place on day 63 after the first injection of vaccine or placebo. SARS-CoV-2 spike from the Wuhan strain was encoded by the vaccine, an Ad26 vector. Measured with immunoSEQ multiplex PCR; TCRdb has only the in-frame clones, and not every one. The table has a few hundred thousand clones, approximately 90% seen once; the top ten hold under 2%. Germline CDR1 reads MNHEY; CDR2 reads SVGAGI. With 5 bases removed from V and 4 bases from J, the gap between germline ends came to 17 bases. The CDR3 totals 15 residues. Note on this clone: What it recognizes is unknown.

Sample: peripheral blood, taken in a trial of Ad26.COV2.S vaccine versus placebo. The chain carries TRBV6-5 and TRBJ1-1, with D possibly being TRBD1 (5 bases). The sequence derives from a person aged 18-65 years who received the Ad26.COV2.S COVID-19 vaccine or a placebo. The CDR3 nucleotides are TGTGCCAGCAGTCCTCCTGAGGGACGGGTCACTGAAGCTTTCTTT. This gives the protein CASSPPEGRVTEAFF.